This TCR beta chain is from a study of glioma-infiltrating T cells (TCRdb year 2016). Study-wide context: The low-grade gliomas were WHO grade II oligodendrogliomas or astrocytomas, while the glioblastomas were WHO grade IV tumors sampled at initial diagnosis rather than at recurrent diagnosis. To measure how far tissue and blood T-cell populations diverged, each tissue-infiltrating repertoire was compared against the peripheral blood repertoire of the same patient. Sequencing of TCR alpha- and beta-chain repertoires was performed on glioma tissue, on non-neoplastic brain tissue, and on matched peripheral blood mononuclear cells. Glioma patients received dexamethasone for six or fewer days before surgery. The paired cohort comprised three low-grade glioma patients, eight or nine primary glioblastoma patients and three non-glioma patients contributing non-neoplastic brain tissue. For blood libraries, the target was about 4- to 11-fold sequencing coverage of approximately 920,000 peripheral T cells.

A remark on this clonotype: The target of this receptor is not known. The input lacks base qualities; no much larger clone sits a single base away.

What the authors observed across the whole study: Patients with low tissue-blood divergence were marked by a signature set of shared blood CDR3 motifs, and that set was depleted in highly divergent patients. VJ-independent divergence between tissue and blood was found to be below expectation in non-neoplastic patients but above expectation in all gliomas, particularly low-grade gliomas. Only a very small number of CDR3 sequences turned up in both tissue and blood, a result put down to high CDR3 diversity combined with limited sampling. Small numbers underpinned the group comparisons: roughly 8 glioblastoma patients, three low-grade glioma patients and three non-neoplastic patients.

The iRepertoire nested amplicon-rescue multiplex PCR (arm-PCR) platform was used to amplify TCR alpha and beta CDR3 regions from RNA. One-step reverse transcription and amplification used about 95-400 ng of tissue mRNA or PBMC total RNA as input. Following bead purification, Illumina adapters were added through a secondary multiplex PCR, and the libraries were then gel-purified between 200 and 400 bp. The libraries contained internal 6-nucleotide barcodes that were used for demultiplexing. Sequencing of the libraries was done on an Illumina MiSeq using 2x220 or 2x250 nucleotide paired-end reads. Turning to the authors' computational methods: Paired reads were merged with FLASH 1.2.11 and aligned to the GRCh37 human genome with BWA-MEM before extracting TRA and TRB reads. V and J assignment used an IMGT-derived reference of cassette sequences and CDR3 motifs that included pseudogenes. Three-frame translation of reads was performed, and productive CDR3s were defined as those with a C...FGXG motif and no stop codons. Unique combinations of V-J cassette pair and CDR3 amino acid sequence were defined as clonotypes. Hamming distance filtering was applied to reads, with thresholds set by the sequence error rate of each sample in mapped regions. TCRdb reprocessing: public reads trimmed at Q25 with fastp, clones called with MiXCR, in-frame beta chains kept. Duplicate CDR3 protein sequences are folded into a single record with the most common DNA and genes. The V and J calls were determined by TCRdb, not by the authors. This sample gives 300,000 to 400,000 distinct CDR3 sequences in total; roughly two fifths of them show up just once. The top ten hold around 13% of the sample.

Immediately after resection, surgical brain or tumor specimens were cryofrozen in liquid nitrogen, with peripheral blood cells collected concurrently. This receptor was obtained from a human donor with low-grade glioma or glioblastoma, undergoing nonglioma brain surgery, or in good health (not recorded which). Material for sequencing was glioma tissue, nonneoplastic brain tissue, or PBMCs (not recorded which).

The DNA sequence is as follows: TGTGCCAGCAGCACCTGGACCGGTGGCGATGAGCAGTTCTTC. It translates as CASSTWTGGDEQFF. The chain employs TRBV9 and TRBJ2-1; the D segment cannot be called with confidence. V lost 4 bases and J lost 8 bases; the stretch between them is 16 bases long. Including cysteine and phenylalanine, the CDR3 has 14 amino acids. Only the CDR3 region is kept as DNA, spanning 42 bases read in frame from base 1. CDR1 and CDR2 are read off the germline V gene as SGDLS and YYNGEE.